The clone carrying this T cell receptor beta chain was counted at least ten times. The CDR3 regions of TCR beta were amplified from RNA transcripts. The HTBI set primed first-round TCR CDR3 RT-PCR. TCRdb ran MiXCR on the multiplex PCR reads and lists one entry per CDR3 protein. The table has more than 450,000 distinct CDR3 sequences, 14% seen once. The germline V and J ends were trimmed by 4 bases and 2 bases, with 12 bases remaining between them. CDR1 and CDR2 from the germline V gene are MDHEN and SYDVKM. The length of the CDR3 is 14 residues. These data are taken from a study of T cells in Graves' hyperthyroidism and ophthalmopathy.

Specimen: blood. The clonotype comes from a woman in her forties with Graves' hyperthyroidism. The V gene is TRBV28, the J gene TRBJ2-7; D is unclear. CDR3 bases: TGTGCCAGCAGTTCAGCGATCCTCACCTACGAGCAGTACTTC. Amino acid sequence: CASSSAILTYEQYF.